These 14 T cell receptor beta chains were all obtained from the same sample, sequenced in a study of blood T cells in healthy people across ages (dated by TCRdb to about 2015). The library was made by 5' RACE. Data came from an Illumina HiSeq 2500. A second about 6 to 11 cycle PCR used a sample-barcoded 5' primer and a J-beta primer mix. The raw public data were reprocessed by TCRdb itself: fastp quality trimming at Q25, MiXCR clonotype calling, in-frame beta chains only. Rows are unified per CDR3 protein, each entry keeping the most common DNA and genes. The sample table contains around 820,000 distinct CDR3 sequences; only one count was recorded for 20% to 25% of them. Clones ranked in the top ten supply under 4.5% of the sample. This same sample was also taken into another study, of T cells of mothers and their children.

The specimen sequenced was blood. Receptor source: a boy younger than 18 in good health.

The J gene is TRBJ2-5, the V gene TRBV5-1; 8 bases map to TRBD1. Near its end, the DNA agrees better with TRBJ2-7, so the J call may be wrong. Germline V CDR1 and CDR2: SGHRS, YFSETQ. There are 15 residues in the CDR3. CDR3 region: CASSWGGQGVYEQYF. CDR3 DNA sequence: TGCGCCAGCAGCTGGGGAGGACAGGGCGTCTACGAGCAGTACTTC.

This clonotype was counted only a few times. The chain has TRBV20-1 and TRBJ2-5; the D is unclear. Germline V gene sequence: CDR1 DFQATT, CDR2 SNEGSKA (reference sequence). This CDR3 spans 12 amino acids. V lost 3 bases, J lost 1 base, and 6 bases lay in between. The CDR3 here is CSASTLQETQYF. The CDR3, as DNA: TGCAGTGCTAGTACCCTCCAAGAGACCCAGTACTTC.

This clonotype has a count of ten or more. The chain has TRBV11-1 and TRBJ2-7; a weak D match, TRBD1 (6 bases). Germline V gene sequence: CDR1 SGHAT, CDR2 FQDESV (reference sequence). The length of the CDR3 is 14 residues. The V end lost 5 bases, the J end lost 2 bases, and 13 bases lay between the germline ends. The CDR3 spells CASSPGQKTYEQYF. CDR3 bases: TGTGCCAGCAGCCCCGGACAGAAAACCTACGAGCAGTACTTC.

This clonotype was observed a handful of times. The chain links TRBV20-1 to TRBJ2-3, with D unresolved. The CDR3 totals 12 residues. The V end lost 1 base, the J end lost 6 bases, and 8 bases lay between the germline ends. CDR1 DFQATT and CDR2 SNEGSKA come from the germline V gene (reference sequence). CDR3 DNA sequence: TGCAGTGCTAGAGTCGTACCGGATACGCAGTATTTT. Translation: CSARVVPDTQYF.

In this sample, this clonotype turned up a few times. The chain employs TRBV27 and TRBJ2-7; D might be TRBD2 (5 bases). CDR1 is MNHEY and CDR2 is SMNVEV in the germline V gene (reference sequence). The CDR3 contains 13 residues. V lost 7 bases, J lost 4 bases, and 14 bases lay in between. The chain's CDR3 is CASKISGGYEQYF. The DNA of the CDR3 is TGTGCCAGCAAAATCTCTGGCGGGTACGAGCAGTACTTC.

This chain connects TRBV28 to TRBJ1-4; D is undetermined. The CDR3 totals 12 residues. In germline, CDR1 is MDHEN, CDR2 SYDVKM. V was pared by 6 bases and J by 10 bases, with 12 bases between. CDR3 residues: CASSSERGKLFF. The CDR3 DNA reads TGTGCCAGCAGCTCCGAAAGAGGAAAACTGTTTTTT. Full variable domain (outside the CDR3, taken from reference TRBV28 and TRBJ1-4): DVKVTQSSRYLVKRTGEKVFLECVQDMDHENMFWYRQDPGLGLRLIYFSYDVKMKEKGDIPEGYSVSREKKERFSLILESASTNQTSMYLCASSSERGKLFFGSGTQLSVL.

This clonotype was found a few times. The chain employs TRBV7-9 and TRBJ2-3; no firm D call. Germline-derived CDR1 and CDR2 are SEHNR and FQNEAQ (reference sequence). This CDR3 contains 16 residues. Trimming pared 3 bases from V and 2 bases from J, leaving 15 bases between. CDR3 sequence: CASSFGPNIITDTQYF. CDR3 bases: TGTGCCAGCAGCTTCGGACCCAATATTATCACAGATACGCAGTATTTT.

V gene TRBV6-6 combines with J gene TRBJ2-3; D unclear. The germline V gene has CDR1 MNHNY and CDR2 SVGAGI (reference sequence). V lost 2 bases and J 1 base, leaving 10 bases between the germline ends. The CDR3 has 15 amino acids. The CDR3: CASSYHKTGTDTQYF. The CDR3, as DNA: TGTGCCAGCAGTTACCATAAAACAGGCACAGATACGCAGTATTTT.

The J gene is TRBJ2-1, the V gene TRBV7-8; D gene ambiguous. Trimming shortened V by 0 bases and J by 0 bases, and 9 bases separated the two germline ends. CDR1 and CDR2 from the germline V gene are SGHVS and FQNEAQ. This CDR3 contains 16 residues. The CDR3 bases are TGTGCCAGCAGCTTAGCAGGGAAAAGCTCCTACAATGAGCAGTTCTTC. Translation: CASSLAGKSSYNEQFF.

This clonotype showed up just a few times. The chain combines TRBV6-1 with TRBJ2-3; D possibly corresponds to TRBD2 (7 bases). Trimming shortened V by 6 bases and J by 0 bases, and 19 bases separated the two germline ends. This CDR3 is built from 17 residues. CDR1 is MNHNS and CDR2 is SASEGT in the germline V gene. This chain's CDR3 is CASSRDGGLSSTDTQYF. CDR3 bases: TGTGCCAGCAGCCGAGACGGGGGGCTCTCTAGCACAGATACGCAGTATTTT.

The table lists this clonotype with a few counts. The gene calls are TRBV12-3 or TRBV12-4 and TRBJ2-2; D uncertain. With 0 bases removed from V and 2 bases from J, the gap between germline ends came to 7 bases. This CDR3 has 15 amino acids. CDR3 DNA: TGTGCCAGCAGTTTAGCGTTACTCAACACCGGGGAGCTGTTTTTT. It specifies CASSLALLNTGELFF.

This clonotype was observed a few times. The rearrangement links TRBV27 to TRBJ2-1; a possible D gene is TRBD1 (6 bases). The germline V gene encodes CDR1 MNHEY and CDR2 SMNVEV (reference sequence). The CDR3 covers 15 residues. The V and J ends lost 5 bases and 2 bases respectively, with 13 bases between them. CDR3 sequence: CASSPIQGPYNEQFF. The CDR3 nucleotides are TGTGCCAGCAGTCCCATACAGGGTCCCTACAATGAGCAGTTCTTC.

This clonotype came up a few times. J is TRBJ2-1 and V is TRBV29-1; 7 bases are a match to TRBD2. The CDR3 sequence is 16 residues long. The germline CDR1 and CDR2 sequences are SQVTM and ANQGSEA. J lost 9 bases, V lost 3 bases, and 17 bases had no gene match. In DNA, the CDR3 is TGCAGCGTTGACGGGTCAAGCGGACTAGTATTGGGTGAGCAGTTCTTC. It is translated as CSVDGSSGLVLGEQFF.

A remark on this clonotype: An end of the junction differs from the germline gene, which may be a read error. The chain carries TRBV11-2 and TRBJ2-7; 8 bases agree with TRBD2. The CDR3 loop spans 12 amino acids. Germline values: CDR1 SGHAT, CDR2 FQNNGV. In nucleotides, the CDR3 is TGTGCCAGCAGCCCTCCGGGAGGGTGGGAGTTCTTC. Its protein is CASSPPGGWEFF.